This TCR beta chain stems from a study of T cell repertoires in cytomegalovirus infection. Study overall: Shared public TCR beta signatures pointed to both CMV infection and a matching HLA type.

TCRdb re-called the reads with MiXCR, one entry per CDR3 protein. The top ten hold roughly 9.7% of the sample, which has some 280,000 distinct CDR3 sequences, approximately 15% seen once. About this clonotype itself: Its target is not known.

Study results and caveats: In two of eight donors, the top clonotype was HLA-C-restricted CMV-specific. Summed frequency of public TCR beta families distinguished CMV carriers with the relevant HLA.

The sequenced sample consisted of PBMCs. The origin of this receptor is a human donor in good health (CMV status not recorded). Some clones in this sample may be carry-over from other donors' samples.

The CDR3 loop reads CSASFNSALHF. The DNA of the CDR3 is TGCAGTGCTAGTTTCAATTCGGCCCTCCACTTT. The chain combines TRBV20-1 with TRBJ1-6, with D unresolved. Germline V gene data show CDR1 as DFQATT and CDR2 as SNEGSKA (reference sequence). This CDR3 spans 11 amino acids. The V gene lost 3 bases and the J gene lost 14 bases, with 11 bases spanning the gap.